These 15 T cell receptor beta chains came from one sample sequenced in a study of blood T cell repertoires in COVID-19. Some clones are missing from TCRdb's copy, which holds only in-frame ones; the method was immunoSEQ multiplex PCR. The sample consists of under 150,000 clones, about 85% of them appearing once. Material: peripheral blood. These receptor sequences come from an older woman with COVID-19, enrolled during active disease.

The V gene is TRBV12-3 or TRBV12-4, the J gene TRBJ1-3; D gene uncertain. The CDR3 is made up of 12 amino acids. The germline V and J ends were trimmed by 5 bases and 8 bases, with 10 bases remaining between them. The CDR3 sequence is CASSPFLDTIYF. The CDR3 region has the DNA TGTGCCAGCAGTCCCTTTCTAGACACCATATATTTT.

The chain couples TRBV19 to TRBJ2-3; 8 positions agree with TRBD1. The germline V gene has CDR1 LNHDA and CDR2 SQIVND (reference sequence). The CDR3 extends over 14 amino acids. V lost 10 bases and J lost 8; bases outside the gene matches: 14. CDR3 nucleotides: TGTGCCACCACCGGGGACAGGCCCTGGGTTACGCAGTATTTT. Translating it yields CATTGDRPWVTQYF.

This chain joins TRBV5-1 and TRBJ2-3; 8 bases align to TRBD2. The CDR3 contains 16 residues. After removal of 6 bases from V and 4 bases from J, the junction contained 13 bases not matched to a gene. The germline gives CDR1 SGHRS, CDR2 YFSETQ. The CDR3 spells CASTFNGGAGPDTQYF. The CDR3 nucleotides are TGCGCCAGCACCTTCAACGGGGGGGCAGGGCCAGATACGCAGTATTTT.

This clone showed up just once. The rearrangement uses TRBV25-1 and TRBJ1-1, with D possibly TRBD1 on 6 matching bases. The CDR3 has 12 amino acids. In germline, CDR1 is MGHDK, CDR2 SYGVNS. Trimming took off 6 bases at V and 1 base at J, with 6 bases between the two ends. This CDR3 reads CASRGQNTEAFF. Here the CDR3 DNA reads TGTGCCAGCAGGGGACAGAACACTGAAGCTTTCTTT.

The CDR3 DNA is TGTGCCAGCTCACCCGACGAGGGTAGGGGAGGCTTAGGCTACACCTTC. Amino acids: CASSPDEGRGGLGYTF. The J gene is TRBJ1-2, the V gene TRBV18; possible D gene TRBD1, 5 bases. This CDR3 region has 16 residues. The germline V gene has CDR1 KGHSH and CDR2 LQKENI. The V end lost 3 bases, the J end lost 8 bases, and 22 bases lay between the germline ends.

The CDR3 DNA reads as TGTGCCAGCAGCTTGACAGGGGAAGAGACCCAGTACTTC. Translated: CASSLTGEETQYF. V and J are TRBV5-6 and TRBJ2-5; TRBD1 agrees at 7 bases. The germline CDR1 and CDR2 sequences are SGHDT and YYEEEE. The CDR3 extends over 13 amino acids. V shed 1 base, J shed 3 bases, and the junction held 0 bases outside the gene matches.

This chain links TRBV2 with TRBJ2-5; D gene uncertain. In germline, CDR1 is SNHLY, CDR2 FYNNEI. V gave up 3 bases and J gave up 5 bases, with 10 bases separating them. The length of the CDR3 is 13 residues. CDR3 coding DNA: TGTGCCAGCAGTGATGCAGGTGGGGAGACCCAGTACTTC. It is translated as CASSDAGGETQYF.

Comments on this clone: The junction departs from the called germline gene at one end, perhaps through a read error. V is TRBV7-7 and J is TRBJ1-2; 7 nucleotides align to TRBD1. Germline loops: CDR1 SSHAT, CDR2 FNYEAQ (reference sequence). There are 17 residues in the CDR3. This CDR3 reads CASSFPGPPDRVGGYTF. In nucleotides, the CDR3 is TGTGCTAGCAGCTTCCCCGGGCCCCCCGACAGGGTCGGTGGCTACACCTTC.

V gene TRBV6-1 combines with J gene TRBJ1-1, with 11 bases that match TRBD1. Germline trimming cut 0 bases from V and 2 bases from J; bases unmatched to any gene: 5. The germline gives CDR1 MNHNS, CDR2 SASEGT. This CDR3 is built from 17 residues. DNA of the CDR3: TGTGCCAGCAGTGAAGCATTTGGACAGGGGGCTAACACTGAAGCTTTCTTT. Protein sequence: CASSEAFGQGANTEAFF.

The sample holds one count of this clone. The chain has TRBV6-5 and TRBJ1-2; 8 bases line up with TRBD1. The length of the CDR3 is 13 residues. After removal of 4 bases from V and 3 bases from J, the junction contained 1 base not matched to a gene. The germline CDR1 and CDR2 sequences are MNHEY and SVGAGI. This chain's CDR3 is CASSLQGDYGYTF. As DNA, the CDR3 is TGTGCCAGCAGTTTACAGGGGGACTATGGCTACACCTTC.

This chain joins TRBV6-5 and TRBJ1-5; TRBD1 agrees at 7 bases. After removal of 5 bases from V and 5 bases from J, the junction contained 6 bases not matched to a gene. CDR1 is MNHEY and CDR2 is SVGAGI in the germline V gene. The CDR3 spans 14 residues. The CDR3 reads CASSRDSADQPQHF. CDR3 bases: TGTGCCAGCAGTCGGGACAGCGCCGATCAGCCCCAGCATTTT.

In its sample, this clone was seen many times. The chain uses TRBV18 and TRBJ1-4, with 7 bases aligning to TRBD1. The ends lost 1 base at V and 5 bases at J; junction bases unmatched: 4. Germline V gives CDR1 KGHSH, CDR2 LQKENI. The CDR3 has 15 residues. The chain's CDR3 is CASSPLPGGNEKLFF. CDR3 DNA: TGTGCCAGCTCACCACTGCCAGGGGGGAATGAAAAACTGTTTTTT. The whole variable domain, remainder taken from reference TRBV18 and TRBJ1-4, is NAGVMQNPRHLVRRRGQEARLRCSPMKGHSHVYWYRQLPEEGLKFMVYLQKENIIDESGMPKERFSAEFPKEGPSILRIQQVVRGDSAAYFCASSPLPGGNEKLFFGSGTQLSVL.

In DNA form, the CDR3 reads TGTGCCAGTAGTATTTTCGGCAGAGGAGATTCACCCCTCCACTTT. Its protein is CASSIFGRGDSPLHF. The chain is built from TRBV19 and TRBJ1-6; D uncertain. Germline CDR1 reads LNHDA; CDR2 reads SQIVND (reference sequence). CDR3 length: 15 amino acids. V lost 3 bases and J lost 8, with 14 bases in between. Full variable domain (missing parts from reference TRBV19 and TRBJ1-6): DGGITQSPKYLFRKEGQNVTLSCEQNLNHDAMYWYRQDPGQGLRLIYYSQIVNDFQKGDIAEGYSVSREKKESFPLTVTSAQKNPTAFYLCASSIFGRGDSPLHFGNGTRLTVT.

CDR3 nucleotides: TGTGCCATCAGTGAGTCGGGCGGGCCTCCCAATCAGCCCCAGCATTTT. Translation: CAISESGGPPNQPQHF. This chain links TRBV10-3 with TRBJ1-5, with D unclear. There are 16 residues in the CDR3. Trimming shortened V by 0 bases and J by 3 bases, and 12 bases separated the two germline ends. Germline V CDR1 and CDR2: ENHRY, SYGVKD.

This clone was counted a single time. The J gene is TRBJ1-3, the V gene TRBV5-8; weak D call: TRBD1 (6 bases). This CDR3 has 16 residues. The germline V gene has CDR1 SGHTS and CDR2 YDEGEE. The V end lost 1 base, the J end lost 0 bases, and 11 bases lay between the germline ends. CDR3 sequence: CASSLLTGSSGNTIYF. The DNA of the CDR3 is TGTGCCAGCAGCTTGCTCACAGGGAGCTCTGGAAACACCATATATTTT.